Detailed here is one TCR beta chain. Antigen: not known. This entry belongs to a study of T cell responses to AZD1222 COVID-19 vaccine. Looking at the study overall: Second-dose schedules of about 4 or about 12 weeks were combined. Study-wide points: At 160-218 and 743-854, vaccine-associated CD4 TCRs were dominant, and they spanned spike. Close to half of all spike-specific TCRs reportedly target regions of the variants that are unmutated. Repertoires in all cases were sampled only once the peak T cell response had passed.

Sequencing used immunoSEQ multiplex PCR; TCRdb keeps in-frame clones, though not all of them. The data show 90,000 to 120,000 clones, approximately 93% seen once. This TCR was sampled from an adult in good health. The sample was peripheral blood, taken on day 0 of AZD1222 vaccination.

Written as DNA, the CDR3 is TGTGCCAGCAGCGCCGGTGGGGGCCCAGGGACGCAGTATTTT. As protein: CASSAGGGPGTQYF. The J gene is TRBJ2-3, the V gene TRBV9; a possible D gene is TRBD1 (6 bases). CDR3 size: 14 residues. Germline V gene lookup returns CDR1 SGDLS and CDR2 YYNGEE. Trimming cost V 3 bases and J 9 bases, with 17 bases left between them.